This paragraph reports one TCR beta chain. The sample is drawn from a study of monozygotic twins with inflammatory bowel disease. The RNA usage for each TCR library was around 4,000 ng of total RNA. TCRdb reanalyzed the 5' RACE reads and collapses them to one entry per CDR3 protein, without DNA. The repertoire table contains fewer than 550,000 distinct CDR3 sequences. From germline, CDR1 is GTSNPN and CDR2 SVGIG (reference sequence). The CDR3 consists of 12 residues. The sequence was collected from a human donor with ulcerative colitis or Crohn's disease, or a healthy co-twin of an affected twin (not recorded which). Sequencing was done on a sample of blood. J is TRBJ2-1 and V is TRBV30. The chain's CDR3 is CAWRSQYNEQFF.